A single sample gave rise to the 32 T cell receptor beta chains below, sequenced in a study of blood T cell repertoires in COVID-19. Method: immunoSEQ multiplex PCR; TCRdb's copy keeps in-frame clones and lacks some. The sample shows fewer than 400,000 clones, under 95% of them seen only once. What was sequenced was PBMCs or T cells enriched from blood (not recorded which). The source of these receptors is a woman under 40 who had recovered from COVID-19.

The rearrangement links TRBV2 to TRBJ1-2; maybe TRBD1 (6 bases). The V gene's germline CDR1 is SNHLY and CDR2 FYNNEI. Trimming cost V 4 bases and J 7 bases, with 13 bases left between them. The CDR3 totals 13 residues. The CDR3 DNA sequence: TGTGCCAGCAGTGGAGGACAGCAGGGTGGCTACACCTTC. Protein sequence: CASSGGQQGGYTF.

The chain uses TRBV28 and TRBJ1-4, with TRBD1 as a possible D gene (6 bases). Germline CDR1 reads MDHEN; CDR2 reads SYDVKM. Deletions cut 5 bases from V and 8 bases from J, with 12 bases between. CDR3 length: 13 amino acids. The chain's CDR3 is CASSTGQLEKLFF. CDR3 sequence (DNA): TGTGCCAGCAGTACAGGGCAGTTAGAAAAACTGTTTTTT. Full variable domain (missing parts from reference TRBV28 and TRBJ1-4): DVKVTQSSRYLVKRTGEKVFLECVQDMDHENMFWYRQDPGLGLRLIYFSYDVKMKEKGDIPEGYSVSREKKERFSLILESASTNQTSMYLCASSTGQLEKLFFGSGTQLSVL.

The chain uses TRBV12-3 or TRBV12-4 and TRBJ1-1, with 7 bases that match TRBD1. The CDR3 has 13 residues. V lost 5 bases to trimming and J lost 4 bases; unmatched junction nucleotides: 4. The CDR3 DNA follows: TGTGCCAGCAGTAACAGGGGTGGCACTGAAGCTTTCTTT. Protein sequence: CASSNRGGTEAFF.

The genes are TRBV9 and TRBJ2-1; 9 positions match TRBD1. The V gene's germline CDR1 is SGDLS and CDR2 YYNGEE. The length of the CDR3 is 18 residues. The J segment lost 0 bases and the V segment lost 3 bases, leaving 10 bases of the junction unmatched. The CDR3 loop is CASSARTGAAGSYNEQFF. DNA of the CDR3: TGTGCCAGCAGCGCCCGGACAGGGGCTGCTGGCTCCTACAATGAGCAGTTCTTC.

The V call is TRBV3-1 (or the pseudogene TRBV3-2), the J call TRBJ1-1, with D maybe TRBD1 (6 bases). The germline gives CDR1 LGHDT, CDR2 YNNKEL (reference sequence). This CDR3 has 15 residues. The V and J ends lost 1 base and 3 bases respectively, with 12 bases between them. The CDR3 region is CASSQAQGKYTEAFF. The CDR3 nucleotides are TGTGCCAGCAGCCAAGCACAGGGAAAGTACACTGAAGCTTTCTTT.

The V call is TRBV28, the J call TRBJ1-1; D might be TRBD1 (6 bases). This CDR3 has 13 residues. CDR1 is MDHEN, CDR2 SYDVKM, per germline. Trimming left V 6 bases short and J 5 bases short, with 13 bases between. CDR3 in amino acids: CASSDRTRTEAFF. CDR3 in DNA: TGTGCCAGCAGCGACAGGACGAGGACTGAAGCTTTCTTT. Together with reference TRBV28 and TRBJ1-1, the CDR3 gives the full variable domain: DVKVTQSSRYLVKRTGEKVFLECVQDMDHENMFWYRQDPGLGLRLIYFSYDVKMKEKGDIPEGYSVSREKKERFSLILESASTNQTSMYLCASSDRTRTEAFFGQGTRLTVV.

The J gene is TRBJ2-1, the V gene TRBV12-3 or TRBV12-4; D not certain. V lost 7 bases to trimming and J lost 6 bases, with 10 bases between them. This CDR3 is built from 12 residues. This CDR3 is CASTKETNEQFF. The CDR3 coding sequence is TGTGCCAGCACTAAGGAGACCAATGAGCAGTTCTTC.

This chain links TRBV7-9 with TRBJ2-3; the D is unclear. The CDR3 is 13 amino acids. Trimming left V 4 bases short and J 1 base short, with 6 bases between. In germline, CDR1 is SEHNR, CDR2 FQNEAQ (reference sequence). CDR3 amino acids: CASSSSGTDTQYF. The CDR3 coding sequence is TGTGCCAGCAGCTCGAGTGGCACAGATACGCAGTATTTT.

The rearrangement uses TRBV7-8 and TRBJ2-7; 8 bases are shared with TRBD2. CDR3 length: 16 amino acids. The ends lost 3 bases at V and 0 bases at J; junction bases unmatched: 7. From germline, CDR1 is SGHVS and CDR2 FQNEAQ. The CDR3 here is CASSLQSGGFSYEQYF. In DNA form, the CDR3 reads TGTGCCAGCAGCTTGCAGAGCGGGGGATTCTCCTACGAGCAGTACTTC.

CDR3 DNA sequence: TGCGCCAGCAGCTTGCAGGGGGAGGTCTCCTACAATGAGCAGTTCTTC. Translated, it gives CASSLQGEVSYNEQFF. The chain carries TRBV5-1 and TRBJ2-1; possibly TRBD1 for D (7 bases). The ends were cut back, 1 base at V and 0 bases at J, with 11 bases in the middle. The CDR3 loop spans 16 amino acids. Per the germline V gene, CDR1 is SGHRS and CDR2 is YFSETQ.

This chain connects TRBV11-2 to TRBJ1-3; D gene uncertain. CDR1 SGHAT and CDR2 FQNNGV come from the germline V gene. V was trimmed by 2 bases and J by 0 bases, leaving 5 bases between them. CDR3 length: 14 residues. Here the CDR3 DNA reads TGTGCCAGCAGCTTACTCAGCTCTGGAAACACCATATATTTT. Amino acid sequence: CASSLLSSGNTIYF. The full variable domain, rest sourced from reference TRBV11-2 and TRBJ1-3, is EAGVAQSPRYKIIEKRQSVAFWCNPISGHATLYWYQQILGQGPKLLIQFQNNGVVDDSQLPKDRFSAERLKGVDSTLKIQPAKLEDSAVYLCASSLLSSGNTIYFGEGSWLTVV.

In its sample, this clone was seen once. This chain links TRBV11-2 with TRBJ2-3, with TRBD2 matching 12 bases. Germline lookup yields CDR1 SGHAT and CDR2 FQNNGV. V trimming: 5 bases; J trimming: 1 base; junction bases outside the gene matches: 4. The CDR3 is made up of 16 amino acids. The CDR3 DNA is TGTGCCAGCAGCCCAGGGACTAGCGGGCGCACAGATACGCAGTATTTT. This codes for CASSPGTSGRTDTQYF.

The chain has TRBV6-2 or TRBV6-3 and TRBJ2-7; 8 nucleotides align to TRBD1. The CDR3 is 11 amino acids. Germline V gene data show CDR1 as MNHEY and CDR2 as SVGEGT. Unmatched junction bases numbered 8, after V lost 6 bases and J lost 13 bases. The CDR3 bases are TGTGCCAGCAGCCAAGGACAGGGCATTTACTTC. Translating gives CASSQGQGIYF.

CDR3 coding DNA: TGTGCCAGCCACTCCGGGGGGAGCTATGGCTACACCTTC. Translation: CASHSGGSYGYTF. V and J are TRBV28 and TRBJ1-2; maybe TRBD1 (5 bases). V was shortened by 8 bases and J by 4 bases, with 14 bases between the two germline ends. The germline gives CDR1 MDHEN, CDR2 SYDVKM. This CDR3 contains 13 residues.

The chain links TRBV11-2 to TRBJ1-2; possible D gene TRBD1, 6 bases. This CDR3 has 16 amino acids. Germline lookup yields CDR1 SGHAT and CDR2 FQNNGV. V was cut by 0 bases and J by 2 bases, with 13 bases left in between. For the CDR3, the DNA is TGTGCCAGCAGCTTAGATCGGGCCAGGGGAAACTATGGCTACACCTTC. As protein: CASSLDRARGNYGYTF.

The CDR3: CASSDEGSNQPQHF. The DNA for the CDR3 is TGTGCCAGCAGCGATGAGGGATCAAATCAGCCCCAGCATTTT. The chain couples TRBV28 to TRBJ1-5; D ambiguous. The V and J ends lost 6 bases and 4 bases respectively, with 13 bases between them. CDR3 length: 14 residues. Looked up from germline, CDR1 is MDHEN and CDR2 is SYDVKM.

The chain employs TRBV7-2 and TRBJ2-7, with D perhaps matching TRBD1 (5 bases). Trimming cost V 5 bases and J 0 bases, with 11 bases left between them. The CDR3 length is 14 residues. Germline V gives CDR1 SGHTA, CDR2 FQGNSA. The CDR3 region has the DNA TGTGCCAGCAGCCAACAGGCGAACTCCTACGAGCAGTACTTC. Amino acid sequence: CASSQQANSYEQYF.

This clone was observed a single time. The chain uses TRBV6-1 and TRBJ2-7, with unresolved D. CDR1 MNHNS and CDR2 SASEGT come from the germline V gene. This CDR3 is built from 18 residues. Trimming shortened V by 0 bases and J by 2 bases, and 20 bases separated the two germline ends. For the CDR3, the DNA is TGTGCCAGCAGTGAAGCCGGCTTCGGGTCGTTAATTACCTACGAGCAGTACTTC. It is translated as CASSEAGFGSLITYEQYF.

This chain connects TRBV6-5 to TRBJ2-7, with 7 nucleotides matching TRBD1. CDR1 and CDR2 (germline): MNHEY, SVGAGI. The CDR3 spans 13 residues. The junction had 7 bases not matched to a gene; V was cut back by 5 bases and J by 6 bases. CDR3 in amino acids: CASSIKTGPEQYF. DNA for the CDR3: TGTGCCAGCAGTATAAAGACAGGGCCCGAGCAGTACTTC.

The chain recombines TRBV7-2 with TRBJ2-7; 9 bases line up with TRBD1. Germline CDR1 SGHTA, CDR2 FQGNSA. V trimming: 4 bases; J trimming: 7 bases; junction bases outside the gene matches: 11. The CDR3 has 15 amino acids. The CDR3 DNA is TGTGCCAGCAGCTCAATTAGGGACAGGGCGAGTGAGCAGTACTTC. The encoded protein is CASSSIRDRASEQYF.

This chain uses TRBV5-6 with TRBJ2-7; 8 bases agree with TRBD2. V lost 2 bases and J lost 0; bases outside the gene matches: 4. Germline V gene sequence: CDR1 SGHDT, CDR2 YYEEEE. The CDR3 is 15 residues long. CDR3 amino acids: CASSFLRGASYEQYF. The DNA for the CDR3 is TGTGCCAGCAGCTTTTTGCGGGGGGCCTCCTACGAGCAGTACTTC.

Concerning this clone itself: The same CDR3 can be traced to other DNA sequences in this sample. This sequence joins TRBV28 and TRBJ1-5; possibly TRBD1 for D (6 bases). V was trimmed by 6 bases and J by 0 bases, leaving 9 bases between them. The CDR3 spans 14 residues. Looked up from germline, CDR1 is MDHEN and CDR2 is SYDVKM. CDR3 DNA sequence: TGTGCCAGCAGGCCACAGGGTAGCAATCAGCCCCAGCATTTT. Residues: CASRPQGSNQPQHF.

The rearrangement uses TRBV4-1 and TRBJ2-7; D is undetermined. The CDR3 covers 12 residues. Germline-derived CDR1 and CDR2 are MGHRA and YSYEKL. V was shortened by 2 bases and J by 4 bases, with 6 bases between the two germline ends. The CDR3 DNA reads TGCGCCAGCAGCCAAAACATGTACGAGCAGTACTTC. The encoded protein is CASSQNMYEQYF.

The chain couples TRBV28 to TRBJ1-6; D may be TRBD1 (6 bases). V gave up 2 bases and J gave up 10 bases, with 12 bases separating them. CDR1 and CDR2 from the germline V gene are MDHEN and SYDVKM. This CDR3 has 14 amino acids. The DNA for the CDR3 is TGTGCCAGCAGTTTAGCCAGGGGAGTCTCACCCCTCCACTTT. It is translated as CASSLARGVSPLHF.

The rearrangement joins TRBV2 to TRBJ1-5; 7 bases are shared with TRBD1. The J segment lost 1 base and the V segment lost 7 bases, leaving 4 bases of the junction unmatched. This CDR3 spans 14 amino acids. Per the germline V gene, CDR1 is SNHLY and CDR2 is FYNNEI. The CDR3 DNA reads TGTGCCAGCAAGATGACAGGGAGCAATCAGCCCCAGCATTTT. It codes for CASKMTGSNQPQHF.

This clone was counted a single time. The rearrangement joins TRBV4-2 to TRBJ1-2; TRBD1 aligns across 8 bases. This CDR3 comprises 16 residues. Per the germline V gene, CDR1 is LGHNA and CDR2 is YNFKEQ. J gave up 5 bases and V 4 bases, and 12 bases lay outside the gene matches. The CDR3 DNA is TGTGCCAGCAGCCCCCTCCGGGACAGGCTTCTTTATGGCTACACCTTC. Protein product: CASSPLRDRLLYGYTF.

The chain links TRBV19 to TRBJ1-1, with D unclear. The ends were cut back, 5 bases at V and 1 base at J, with 8 bases in the middle. The length of the CDR3 is 13 residues. Germline values: CDR1 LNHDA, CDR2 SQIVND (reference sequence). The CDR3 bases are TGTGCCAGTAGTTTTACAGCGAACACTGAAGCTTTCTTT. It codes for CASSFTANTEAFF.

This chain joins TRBV3-1 (or the pseudogene TRBV3-2) and TRBJ1-2, with TRBD1 identical over 7 bases. CDR3 length: 16 amino acids. Germline CDR1 and CDR2: LGHDT and YNNKEL (reference sequence). Losses at the gene ends were 3 bases for V and 4 bases for J; bases not matched to a gene: 11. Written as DNA, the CDR3 is TGTGCCAGCAGCCACGGGACAGCCTTTTCGGGCTATGGCTACACCTTC. Translated, it gives CASSHGTAFSGYGYTF.

The V gene is TRBV7-9, the J gene TRBJ1-1; D uncertain. Per the germline V gene, CDR1 is SEHNR and CDR2 is FQNEAQ (reference sequence). The CDR3 sequence is 14 residues long. Trimming pared 5 bases from V and 4 bases from J, leaving 14 bases between. The CDR3 sequence: CASSPGPGGTEAFF. CDR3 DNA sequence: TGTGCCAGCAGCCCCGGACCAGGAGGCACTGAAGCTTTCTTT.

The V and J genes are TRBV6-2 or TRBV6-3 and TRBJ1-6; D is unresolved. The V gene lost 0 bases and the J gene lost 4 bases, with 19 bases spanning the gap. The CDR3 is made up of 19 amino acids. Germline CDR1 and CDR2: MNHEY and SVGEGT. CDR3 amino acids: CASSYSIGADREYNSPLHF. The CDR3 DNA sequence: TGTGCCAGCAGTTACTCGATCGGAGCAGACCGCGAATATAATTCACCCCTCCACTTT.

This chain uses TRBV10-3 with TRBJ2-7; 13 positions match TRBD2. The CDR3 contains 17 residues. The germline CDR1 and CDR2 sequences are ENHRY and SYGVKD. After removal of 5 bases from V and 0 bases from J, the junction contained 7 bases not matched to a gene. CDR3 protein: CAISPLRTSGSSYEQYF. The CDR3 coding sequence is TGTGCCATCAGTCCCTTGAGGACTAGCGGGAGCTCCTACGAGCAGTACTTC.

This clone has a handful of counts. The chain couples TRBV7-8 to TRBJ1-5; D ambiguous. CDR1 and CDR2 (germline): SGHVS, FQNEAQ. This CDR3 region has 14 residues. The V end was cut by 1 base, the J end by 9 bases, with 13 bases between. Here the CDR3 reads CASSLGMGSRPQHF. The CDR3 bases are TGTGCCAGCAGCTTAGGTATGGGTAGCAGGCCCCAGCATTTT.